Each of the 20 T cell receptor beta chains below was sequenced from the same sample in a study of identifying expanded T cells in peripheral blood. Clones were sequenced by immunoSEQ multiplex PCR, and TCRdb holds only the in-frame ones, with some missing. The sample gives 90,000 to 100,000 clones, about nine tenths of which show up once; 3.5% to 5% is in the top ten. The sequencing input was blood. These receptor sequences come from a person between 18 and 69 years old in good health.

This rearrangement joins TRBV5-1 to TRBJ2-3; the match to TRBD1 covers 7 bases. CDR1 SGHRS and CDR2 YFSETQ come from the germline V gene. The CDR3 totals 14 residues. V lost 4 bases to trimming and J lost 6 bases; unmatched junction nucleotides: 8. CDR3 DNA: TGCGCCAGCAGCATGACAGGGAGTAGGGATACGCAGTATTTT. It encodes CASSMTGSRDTQYF.

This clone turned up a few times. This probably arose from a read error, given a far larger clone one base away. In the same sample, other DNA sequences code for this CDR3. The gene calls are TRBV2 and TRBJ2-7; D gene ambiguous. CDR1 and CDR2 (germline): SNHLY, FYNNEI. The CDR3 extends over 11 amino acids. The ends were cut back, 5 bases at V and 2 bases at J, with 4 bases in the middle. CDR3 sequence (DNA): TGTGCCAGCAGTCCCGCCTACGAGCAGTACTTC. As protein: CASSPAYEQYF.

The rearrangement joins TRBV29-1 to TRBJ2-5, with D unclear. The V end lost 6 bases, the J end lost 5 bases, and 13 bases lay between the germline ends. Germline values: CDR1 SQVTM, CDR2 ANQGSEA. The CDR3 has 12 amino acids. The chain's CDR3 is CSVRPDRETQYF. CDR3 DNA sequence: TGCAGCGTCCGACCTGATCGGGAGACCCAGTACTTC.

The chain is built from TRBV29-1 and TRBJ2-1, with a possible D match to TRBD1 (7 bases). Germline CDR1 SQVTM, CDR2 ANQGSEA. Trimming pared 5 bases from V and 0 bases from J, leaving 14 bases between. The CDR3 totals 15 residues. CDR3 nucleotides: TGCAGCGTTCCCGCAGGGGGGAGCTCCTACAATGAGCAGTTCTTC. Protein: CSVPAGGSSYNEQFF.

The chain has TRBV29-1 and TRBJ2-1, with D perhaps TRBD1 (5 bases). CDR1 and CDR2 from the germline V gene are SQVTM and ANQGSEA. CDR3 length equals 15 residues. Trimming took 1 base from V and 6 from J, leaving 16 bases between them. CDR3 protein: CSVEGGSRQSNEQFF. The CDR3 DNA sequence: TGCAGCGTTGAAGGGGGTTCTCGACAGTCCAATGAGCAGTTCTTC.

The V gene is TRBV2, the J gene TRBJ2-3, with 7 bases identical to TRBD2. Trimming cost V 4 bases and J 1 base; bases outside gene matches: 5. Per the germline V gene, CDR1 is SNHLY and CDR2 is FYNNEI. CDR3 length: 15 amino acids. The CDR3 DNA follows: TGTGCCAGCAGTGGGGGCCGGGGGGGCACAGATACGCAGTATTTT. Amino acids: CASSGGRGGTDTQYF.

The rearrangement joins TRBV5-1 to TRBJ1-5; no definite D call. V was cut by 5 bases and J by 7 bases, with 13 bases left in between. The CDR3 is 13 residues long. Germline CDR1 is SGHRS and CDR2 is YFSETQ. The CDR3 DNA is TGCGCCAGCAGTCTGACGGGTCGGCAGCCCCAGCATTTT. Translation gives CASSLTGRQPQHF.

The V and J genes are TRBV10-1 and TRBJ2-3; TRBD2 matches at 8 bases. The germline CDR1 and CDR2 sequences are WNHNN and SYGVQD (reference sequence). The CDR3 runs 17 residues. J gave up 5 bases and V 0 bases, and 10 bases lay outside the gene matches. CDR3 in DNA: TGCGCCAGCAGTGAGTCCACGATGGGCGGGGGGATAGATACGCAGTATTTT. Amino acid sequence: CASSESTMGGGIDTQYF.

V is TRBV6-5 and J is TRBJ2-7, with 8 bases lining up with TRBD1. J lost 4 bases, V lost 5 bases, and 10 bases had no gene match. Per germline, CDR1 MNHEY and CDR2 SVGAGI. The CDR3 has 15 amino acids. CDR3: CASSREAGGAYEQYF. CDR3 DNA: TGTGCCAGCAGTCGAGAGGCAGGGGGCGCTTACGAGCAGTACTTC.

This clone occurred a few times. The CDR3, as DNA: TGTGCCAGCAGCCAAGATCGGGTCGGGAATCAGCCCCAGCATTTT. Translation: CASSQDRVGNQPQHF. This chain links TRBV4-2 with TRBJ1-5; no clear D. V was trimmed by 0 bases and J by 4 bases, leaving 10 bases between them. The CDR3 loop spans 15 amino acids. Germline assignment: CDR1 LGHNA and CDR2 YNFKEQ.

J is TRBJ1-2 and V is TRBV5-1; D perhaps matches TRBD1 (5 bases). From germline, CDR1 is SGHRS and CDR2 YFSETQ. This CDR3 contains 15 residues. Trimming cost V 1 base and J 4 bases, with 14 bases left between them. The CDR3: CASSLSGGATYGYTF. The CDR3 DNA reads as TGCGCCAGCAGCTTGTCCGGCGGGGCGACCTATGGCTACACCTTC.

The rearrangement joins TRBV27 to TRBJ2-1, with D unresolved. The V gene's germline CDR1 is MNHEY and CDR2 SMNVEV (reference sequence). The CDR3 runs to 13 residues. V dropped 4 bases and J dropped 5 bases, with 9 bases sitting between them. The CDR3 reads CASSSPRDNEQFF. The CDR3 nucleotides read TGTGCCAGCAGTTCCCCACGGGACAATGAGCAGTTCTTC.

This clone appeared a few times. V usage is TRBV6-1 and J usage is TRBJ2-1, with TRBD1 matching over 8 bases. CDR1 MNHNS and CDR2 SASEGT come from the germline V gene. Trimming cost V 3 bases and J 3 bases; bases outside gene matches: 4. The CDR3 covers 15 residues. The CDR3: CASSDVTGGYNEQFF. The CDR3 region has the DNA TGTGCCAGCAGTGACGTCACAGGGGGCTACAATGAGCAGTTCTTC.

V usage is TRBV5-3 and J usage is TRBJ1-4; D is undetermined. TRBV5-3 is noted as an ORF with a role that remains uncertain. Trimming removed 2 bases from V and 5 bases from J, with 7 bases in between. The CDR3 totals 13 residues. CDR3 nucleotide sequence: TGTGCCAGAAGCTTAAAGGAGAATGAAAAACTGTTTTTT. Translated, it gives CARSLKENEKLFF.

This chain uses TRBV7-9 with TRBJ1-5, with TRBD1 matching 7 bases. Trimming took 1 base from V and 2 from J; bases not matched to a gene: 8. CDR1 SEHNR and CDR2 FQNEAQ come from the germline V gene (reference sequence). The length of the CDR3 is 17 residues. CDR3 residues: CASSLEFSTGGNQPQHF. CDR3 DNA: TGTGCCAGCAGCTTAGAGTTTTCTACAGGGGGCAATCAGCCCCAGCATTTT.

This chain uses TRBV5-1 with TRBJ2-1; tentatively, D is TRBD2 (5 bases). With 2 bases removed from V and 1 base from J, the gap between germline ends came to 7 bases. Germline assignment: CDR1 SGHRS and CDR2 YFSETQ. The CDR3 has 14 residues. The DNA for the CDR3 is TGCGCCAGCAGCTTACGGGGTTCCTACAATGAGCAGTTCTTC. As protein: CASSLRGSYNEQFF.

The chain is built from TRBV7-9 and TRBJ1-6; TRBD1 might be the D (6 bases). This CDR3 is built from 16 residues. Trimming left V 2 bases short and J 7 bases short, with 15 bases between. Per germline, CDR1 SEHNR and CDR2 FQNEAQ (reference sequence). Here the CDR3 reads CASSLFAGAGNSPLHF. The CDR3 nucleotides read TGTGCCAGCAGCTTATTTGCGGGGGCGGGGAATTCACCCCTCCACTTT.

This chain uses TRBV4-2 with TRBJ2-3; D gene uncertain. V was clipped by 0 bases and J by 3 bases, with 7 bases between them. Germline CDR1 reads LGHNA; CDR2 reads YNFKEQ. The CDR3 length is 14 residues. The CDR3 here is CASSQDTPTDTQYF. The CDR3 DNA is TGTGCCAGCAGCCAAGATACCCCGACAGATACGCAGTATTTT.

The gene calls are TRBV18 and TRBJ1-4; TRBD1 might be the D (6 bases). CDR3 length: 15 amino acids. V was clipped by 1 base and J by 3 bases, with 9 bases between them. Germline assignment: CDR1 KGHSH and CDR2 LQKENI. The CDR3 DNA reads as TGTGCCAGCTCACCACTTAGGGGGTCTAATGAAAAACTGTTTTTT. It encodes CASSPLRGSNEKLFF.

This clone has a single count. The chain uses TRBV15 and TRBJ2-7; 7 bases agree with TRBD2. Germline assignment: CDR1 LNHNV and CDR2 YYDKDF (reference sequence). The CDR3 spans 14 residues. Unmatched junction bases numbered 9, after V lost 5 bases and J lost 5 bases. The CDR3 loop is CATSLTNAGDEQYF. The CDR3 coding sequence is TGTGCCACCAGCCTAACGAATGCGGGGGACGAGCAGTACTTC. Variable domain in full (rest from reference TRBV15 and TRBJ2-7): DAMVIQNPRYQVTQFGKPVTLSCSQTLNHNVMYWYQQKSSQAPKLLFHYYDKDFNNEADTPDNFQSRRPNTSFCFLDIRSPGLGDTAMYLCATSLTNAGDEQYFGPGTRLTVT.